This T cell receptor beta chain was recorded in a study of identical twins (dated by TCRdb to 2016 to 2017). Regarding the complete study: The study deep-sequenced TCR alpha and beta repertoires from monozygotic twins, unrelated adults of various ages and cord blood to test whether fetal clonotypes persist. To rule out contamination, the twin experiments were replicated at different times with different library preparation protocols.

A remark on this clonotype: No cognate antigen has been identified for it. It has no much larger one-base neighbor in the sample; base qualities were not kept.

Only healthy Caucasian donors were included. The twin cohort comprised three pairs of female monozygotic twins, all aged about 18 to 30 years. Positive isolation kits from Invitrogen were used to isolate the CD4+ and CD8+ T cell populations. Summary of the overall study and its limitations: Compared with coincidental sharing between unrelated individuals, out-of-frame TCR alpha sequences shared between twins showed an excess of sequences with low generation probability. Because the same donors could not be followed over many years, conclusions were based on cross-sectional statistical analysis. In monozygotic twins, out-of-frame TCR alpha sharing was systematically underestimated by recombination models, although the models agreed with sharing between unrelated individuals. Fewer insertions were carried by abundant cord blood beta clonotypes, a similar but weaker trend appeared in young adult naive repertoires, and no such trend appeared in memory repertoires. In beta out-of-frame sequences, excess twin sharing was weaker, because having fewer shared sequences lowered the signal-to-noise ratio. Zero-insertion analyses could be partly confounded by invariant T cells such as MAIT and iNKT, although diverse VJ usage argued against such confounding for most clonotypes.

The germline ends are 11 bases apart after V is trimmed by 0 bases and J by 4 bases. The germline V gene encodes CDR1 LGHNA and CDR2 YSLEER. From the cysteine up to the phenylalanine, the CDR3 has a length of 15 residues. The retained sequence is limited to the CDR3, 45 bases, with the frame set at the first base. Library prep was done by 5' RACE. The listed sequencing device is Illumina HiSeq 2000. A universal primer binding site was introduced by template switching, and a unique molecular identifier was present in the final cDNA, enabling accurate counting of TCR cDNA molecules. Specific primers in the conserved constant-segment region were used to synthesize first-strand cDNA for the TCR alpha and beta chains. To control for contamination, every cDNA library carried two barcodes: a SMART-Mk sample barcode plus Illumina barcodes. TruSeq adapter sequences along with Illumina sample barcodes were introduced in two successive PCR steps. The TCR alpha and beta cDNA libraries were sequenced on the Illumina HiSeq platform using custom primers. The paper's data handling went like this. MiGEC processed the raw reads to extract unique molecular identifiers, while MiXCR was used to determine the CDR3 positions. For each individual, recombination models were inferred using an EM algorithm with the repgenHMM and IGoR tools. Shared clonotype analysis was performed with the tcR package in R, normalizing sharing by the product of cloneset sizes. To study raw recombination without the effects of thymic and clonal selection, out-of-frame nonproductive sequences were analyzed. TCRdb reran the public reads through fastp at Q25 and MiXCR, keeping productive beta chains. Rows are unified per CDR3 protein, each entry keeping the most common DNA and genes. These V and J calls originate from TCRdb's pipeline instead of the authors' own analysis. The sample table contains 210,000 or so distinct CDR3 sequences; only one count was recorded for more than 15% of them. 35% to 45% of the sample is taken by the ten largest.

Separately, the same data were catalogued under a study of T cells expressing NK-cell markers. The second paper states: In sorted CD3+CD56+NKG2C+, CD3+CD56+NKG2C- and CD3+CD56-NKG2C+ T-cell subsets from several donors, TCR beta-chain repertoires were profiled. Of the eight sequenced donors, seven were found to be HCMV-seropositive and one was found to be HCMV-seronegative. To restrict sorting to alphabetaTCR-expressing T cells, an anti-gammadeltaTCR antibody was added in several experiments. In more than five donors, the dominant CD3+CD56+NKG2C+ clonotypes were found to rank among the top 10 CD8+ clonotypes and to make up about 1.0-7.0% of CD8+ T cells. Those dominant clonotypes were again the most abundant among CD3+CD56-NKG2C+ cells in four donors, at about 28.3-65%. Whether the expanded NKG2C-expressing T cell clones were specific for HCMV antigens remained unclear. The study sequenced eight donors, all healthy volunteers chosen at random: three men and five women. HCMV-specific IgG was detected in serum with a commercial ELISA kit to determine HCMV serostatus. MIGEC was used to demultiplex reads and group the reads by UMI, and MiTCR was used to assemble and quantify clonotypes. To exclude erroneous sequences, only TCR cDNA sequences supported by at least two reads were retained. The tcR package was used for downstream repertoire analysis, and clonotypes were matched between fractions using CDR3 nucleotide sequence together with V segment. VDJmatch was used to annotate antigen specificity against VDJdb, with one amino acid substitution in CDR3 allowed.

The TCR sequence derives from a woman between 18 and 29 years old in good health. The rearranged chain carries TRBV4-3 and TRBJ2-3, with the D gene call left open. Sequences were obtained from CD8+ T cells sorted from blood. The DNA sequence is given as TGCGCCAGCAGCCAAGATTCTTCGCCAGCAGATACGCAGTATTTT. It specifies CASSQDSSPADTQYF.